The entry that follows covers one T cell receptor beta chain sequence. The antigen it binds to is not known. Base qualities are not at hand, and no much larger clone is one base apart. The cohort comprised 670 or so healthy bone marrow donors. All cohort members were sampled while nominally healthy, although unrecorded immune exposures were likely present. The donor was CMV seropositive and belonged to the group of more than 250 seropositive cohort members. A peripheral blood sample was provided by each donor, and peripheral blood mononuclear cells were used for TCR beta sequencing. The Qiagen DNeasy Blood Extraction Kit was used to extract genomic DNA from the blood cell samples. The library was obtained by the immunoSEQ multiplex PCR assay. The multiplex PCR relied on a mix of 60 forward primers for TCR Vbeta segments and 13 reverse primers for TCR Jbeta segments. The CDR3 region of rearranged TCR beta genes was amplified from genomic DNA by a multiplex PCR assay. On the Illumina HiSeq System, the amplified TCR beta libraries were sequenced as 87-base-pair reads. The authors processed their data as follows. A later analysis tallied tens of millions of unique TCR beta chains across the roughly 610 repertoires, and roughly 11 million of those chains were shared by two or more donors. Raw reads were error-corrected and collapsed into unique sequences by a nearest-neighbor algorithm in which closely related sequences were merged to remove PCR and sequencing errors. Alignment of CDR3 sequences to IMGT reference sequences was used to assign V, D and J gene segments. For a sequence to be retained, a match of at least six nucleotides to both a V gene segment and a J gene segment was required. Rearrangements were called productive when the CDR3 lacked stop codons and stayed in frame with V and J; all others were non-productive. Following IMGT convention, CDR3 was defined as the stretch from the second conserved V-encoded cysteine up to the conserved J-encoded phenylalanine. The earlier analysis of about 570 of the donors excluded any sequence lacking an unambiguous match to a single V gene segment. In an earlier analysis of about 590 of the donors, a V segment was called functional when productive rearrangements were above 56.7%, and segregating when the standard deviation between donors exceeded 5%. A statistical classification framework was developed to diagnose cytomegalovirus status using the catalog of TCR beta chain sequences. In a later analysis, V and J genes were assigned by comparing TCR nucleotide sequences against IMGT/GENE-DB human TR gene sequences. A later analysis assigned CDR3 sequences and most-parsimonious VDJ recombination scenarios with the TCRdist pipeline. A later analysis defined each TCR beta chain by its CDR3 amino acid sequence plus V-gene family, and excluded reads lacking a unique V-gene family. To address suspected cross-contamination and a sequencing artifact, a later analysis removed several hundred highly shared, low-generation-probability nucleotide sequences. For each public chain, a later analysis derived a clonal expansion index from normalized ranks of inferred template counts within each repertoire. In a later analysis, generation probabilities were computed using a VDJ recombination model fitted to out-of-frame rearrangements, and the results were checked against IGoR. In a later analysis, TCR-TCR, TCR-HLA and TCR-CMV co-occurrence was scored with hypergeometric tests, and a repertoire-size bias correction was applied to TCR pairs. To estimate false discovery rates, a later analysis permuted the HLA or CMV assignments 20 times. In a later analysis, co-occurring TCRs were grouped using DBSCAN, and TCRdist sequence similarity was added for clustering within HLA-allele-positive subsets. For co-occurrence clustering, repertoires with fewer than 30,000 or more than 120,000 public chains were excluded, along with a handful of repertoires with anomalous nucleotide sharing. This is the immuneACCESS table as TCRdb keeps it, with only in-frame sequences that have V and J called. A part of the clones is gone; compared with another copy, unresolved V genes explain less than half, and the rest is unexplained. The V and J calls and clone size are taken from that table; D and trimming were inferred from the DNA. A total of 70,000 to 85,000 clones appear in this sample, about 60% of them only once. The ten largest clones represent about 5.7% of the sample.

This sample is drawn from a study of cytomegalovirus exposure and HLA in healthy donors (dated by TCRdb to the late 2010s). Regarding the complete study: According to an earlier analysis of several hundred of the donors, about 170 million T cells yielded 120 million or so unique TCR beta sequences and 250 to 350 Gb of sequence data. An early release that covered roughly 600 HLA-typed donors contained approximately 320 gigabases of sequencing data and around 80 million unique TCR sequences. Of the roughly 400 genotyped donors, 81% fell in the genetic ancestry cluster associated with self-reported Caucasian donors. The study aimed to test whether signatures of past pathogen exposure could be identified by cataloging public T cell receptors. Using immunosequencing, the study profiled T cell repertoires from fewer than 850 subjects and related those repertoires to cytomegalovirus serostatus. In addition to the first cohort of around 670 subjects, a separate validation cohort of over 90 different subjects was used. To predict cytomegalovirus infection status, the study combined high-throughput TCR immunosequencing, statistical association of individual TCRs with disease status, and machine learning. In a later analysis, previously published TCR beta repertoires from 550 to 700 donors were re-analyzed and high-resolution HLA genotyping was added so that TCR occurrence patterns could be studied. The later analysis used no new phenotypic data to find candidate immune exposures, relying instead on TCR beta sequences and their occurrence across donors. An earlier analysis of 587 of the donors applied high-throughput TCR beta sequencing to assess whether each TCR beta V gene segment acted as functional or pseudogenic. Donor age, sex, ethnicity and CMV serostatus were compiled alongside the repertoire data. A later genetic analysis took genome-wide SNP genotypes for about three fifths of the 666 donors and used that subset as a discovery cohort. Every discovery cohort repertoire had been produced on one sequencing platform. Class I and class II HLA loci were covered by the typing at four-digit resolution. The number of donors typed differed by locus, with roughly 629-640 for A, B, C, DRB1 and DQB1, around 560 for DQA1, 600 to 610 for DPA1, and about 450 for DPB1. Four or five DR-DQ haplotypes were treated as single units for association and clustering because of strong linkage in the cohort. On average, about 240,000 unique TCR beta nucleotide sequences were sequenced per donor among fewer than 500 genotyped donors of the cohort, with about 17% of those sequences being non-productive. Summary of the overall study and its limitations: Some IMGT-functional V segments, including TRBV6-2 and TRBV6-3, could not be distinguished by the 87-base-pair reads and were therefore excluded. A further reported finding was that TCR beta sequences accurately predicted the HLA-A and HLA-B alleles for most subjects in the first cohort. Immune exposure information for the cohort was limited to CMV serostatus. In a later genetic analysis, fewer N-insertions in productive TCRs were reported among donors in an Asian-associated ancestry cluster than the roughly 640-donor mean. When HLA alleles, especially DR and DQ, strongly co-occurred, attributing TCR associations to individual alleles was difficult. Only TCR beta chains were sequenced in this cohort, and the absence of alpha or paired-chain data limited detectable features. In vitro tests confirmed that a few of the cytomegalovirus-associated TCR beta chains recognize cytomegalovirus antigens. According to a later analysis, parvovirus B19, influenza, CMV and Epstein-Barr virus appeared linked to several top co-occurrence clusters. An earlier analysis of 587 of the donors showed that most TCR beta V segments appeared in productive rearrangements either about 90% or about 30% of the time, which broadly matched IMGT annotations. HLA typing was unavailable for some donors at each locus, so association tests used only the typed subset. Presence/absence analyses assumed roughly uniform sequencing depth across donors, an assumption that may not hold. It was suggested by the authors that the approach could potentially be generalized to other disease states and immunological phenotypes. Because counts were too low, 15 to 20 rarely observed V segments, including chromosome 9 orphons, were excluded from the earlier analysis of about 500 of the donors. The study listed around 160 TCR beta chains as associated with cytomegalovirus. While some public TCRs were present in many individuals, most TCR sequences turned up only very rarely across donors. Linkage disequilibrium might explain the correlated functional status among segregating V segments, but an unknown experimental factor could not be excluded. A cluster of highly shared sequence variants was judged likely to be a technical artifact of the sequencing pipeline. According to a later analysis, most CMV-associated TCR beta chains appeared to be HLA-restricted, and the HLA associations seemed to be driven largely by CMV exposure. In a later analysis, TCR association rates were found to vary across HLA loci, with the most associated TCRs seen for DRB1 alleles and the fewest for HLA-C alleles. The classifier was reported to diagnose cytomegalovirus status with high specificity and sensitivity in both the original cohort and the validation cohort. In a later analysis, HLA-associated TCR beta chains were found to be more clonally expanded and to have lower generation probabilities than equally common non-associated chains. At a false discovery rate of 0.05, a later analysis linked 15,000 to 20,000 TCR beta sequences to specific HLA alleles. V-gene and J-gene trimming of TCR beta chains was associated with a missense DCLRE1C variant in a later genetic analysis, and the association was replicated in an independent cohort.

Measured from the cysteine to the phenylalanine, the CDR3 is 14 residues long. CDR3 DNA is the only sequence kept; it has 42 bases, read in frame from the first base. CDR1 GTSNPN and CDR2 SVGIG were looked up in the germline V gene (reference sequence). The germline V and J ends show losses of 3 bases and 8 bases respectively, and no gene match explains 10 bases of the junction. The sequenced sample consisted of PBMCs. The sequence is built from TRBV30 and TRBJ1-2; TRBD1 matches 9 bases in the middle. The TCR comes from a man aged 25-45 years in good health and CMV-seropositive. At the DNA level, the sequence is TGTGCCTGGAGCGTCCTAACAGGGGGCCAGGGCTACACCTTC. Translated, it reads CAWSVLTGGQGYTF.